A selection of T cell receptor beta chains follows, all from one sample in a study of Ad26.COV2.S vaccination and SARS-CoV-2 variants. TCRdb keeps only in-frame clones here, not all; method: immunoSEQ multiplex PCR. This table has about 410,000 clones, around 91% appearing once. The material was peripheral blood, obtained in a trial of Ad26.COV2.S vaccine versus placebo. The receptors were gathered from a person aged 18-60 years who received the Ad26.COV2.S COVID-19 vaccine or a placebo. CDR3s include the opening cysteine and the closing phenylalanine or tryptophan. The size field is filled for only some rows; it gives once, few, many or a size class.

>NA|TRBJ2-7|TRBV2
CASSVDPAYEQYF
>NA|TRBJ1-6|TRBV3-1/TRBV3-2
CASSPGQNNSPLHF
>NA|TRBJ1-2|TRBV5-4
CASSFQHLDYGYTF
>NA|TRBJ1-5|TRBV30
CAWSEDNQPQHF
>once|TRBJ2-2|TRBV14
CASSADRVFSAGELFF
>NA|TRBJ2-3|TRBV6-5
CASSGSGDTQYF
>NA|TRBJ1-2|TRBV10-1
CASSESSGRLHGYTF
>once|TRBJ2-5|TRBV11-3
CASSLGRTEAQETQYF
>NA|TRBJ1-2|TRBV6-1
CASSEALPLGYTF
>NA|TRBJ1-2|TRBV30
CAWSPGQVARGGYTF
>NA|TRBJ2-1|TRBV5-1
CASSFFGRLAGGHEQFF
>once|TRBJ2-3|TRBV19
CASSIGGPSPSPVTDTQYF
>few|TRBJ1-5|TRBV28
CASSLLGNQPQHF
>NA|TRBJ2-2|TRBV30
CAWSPPSGRSRELFF
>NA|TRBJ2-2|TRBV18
CASSPREGHGELFF
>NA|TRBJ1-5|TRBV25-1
CASSESGGWDQPQHF
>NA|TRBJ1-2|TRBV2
CASSEANSNYGYTF
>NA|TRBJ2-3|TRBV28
CASSSSGALDTQYF
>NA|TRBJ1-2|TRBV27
CASSLLSRGGYTF
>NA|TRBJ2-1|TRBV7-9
CASSFGGTSGSHEQFF
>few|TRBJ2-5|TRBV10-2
CASSEEVGSGRIKETQYF
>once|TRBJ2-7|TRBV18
CASSPQTRGGYEQYF
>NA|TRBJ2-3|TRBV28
CASSFLTGLTGTDTQYF
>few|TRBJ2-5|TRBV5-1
CASSALQGDQETQYF
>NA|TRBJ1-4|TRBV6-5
CASGTELNKKLFF
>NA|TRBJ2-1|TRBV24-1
CATSDQKGGSSYNEQFF
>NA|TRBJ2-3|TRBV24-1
CATRGPAGGGLTDTQYF
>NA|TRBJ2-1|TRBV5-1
CASSLAQGPRDEQFF
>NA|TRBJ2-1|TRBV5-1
CASAGQSSYNEQFF